These 30 T cell receptor beta chains came from one sample sequenced in a study of OX40 agonist ivuxolimab in advanced cancers. Assay: immunoSEQ multiplex PCR; the TCRdb copy retains only in-frame clones and omits some. Among some 130,000 clones, around nine tenths were seen once, and the ten largest hold about 1%. The sequenced sample was CD4+ or CD8+ T cells sorted from blood, obtained in a trial of the OX40 agonist ivuxolimab. These receptors originate from an adult with an advanced solid tumor such as melanoma, head and neck, liver or kidney cancer.

The rearrangement links TRBV27 to TRBJ1-3; possibly TRBD1 for D (5 bases). V lost 0 bases, J lost 4 bases, and 13 bases lay in between. The CDR3 extends over 16 amino acids. Germline V gives CDR1 MNHEY, CDR2 SMNVEV (reference sequence). The CDR3 nucleotides are TGTGCCAGCAGTTTATCTTTTCGGGGCTCCGGAAACACCATATATTTT. This translates into CASSLSFRGSGNTIYF.

The gene calls are TRBV5-1 and TRBJ1-2; tentatively, D is TRBD1 (6 bases). This CDR3 region has 16 residues. Germline-derived CDR1 and CDR2 are SGHRS and YFSETQ. The V and J ends lost 2 bases and 2 bases respectively, with 16 bases between them. This CDR3 is CASSFAPGARNYGYTF. Here the CDR3 DNA reads TGCGCCAGCAGCTTTGCCCCGGGGGCAAGGAACTATGGCTACACCTTC.

This chain connects TRBV6-1 to TRBJ1-3, with D hard to call. The CDR3 contains 16 residues. Germline lookup yields CDR1 MNHNS and CDR2 SASEGT. Trimming shortened V by 3 bases and J by 2 bases, and 14 bases separated the two germline ends. CDR3 DNA: TGTGCCAGCAGTGAGCTCGGCGGCGGCGCTGGAAACACCATATATTTT. It is translated as CASSELGGGAGNTIYF.

The chain links TRBV4-2 to TRBJ2-3; D remains unclear. In germline, CDR1 is LGHNA, CDR2 YNFKEQ. The CDR3 loop spans 12 amino acids. V was cut by 1 base and J by 5 bases, with 4 bases left in between. CDR3 protein: CASSQGGDTQYF. The CDR3 nucleotides read TGTGCCAGCAGCCAAGGAGGAGATACGCAGTATTTT.

V and J are TRBV5-1 and TRBJ2-3; D is perhaps TRBD2 (5 bases). The CDR3 length is 16 residues. The germline V and J ends were trimmed by 0 bases and 1 base, with 12 bases remaining between them. The germline V gene has CDR1 SGHRS and CDR2 YFSETQ. The CDR3 sequence: CASSLEVSARTDTQYF. Here the CDR3 DNA reads TGCGCCAGCAGCTTGGAGGTTAGCGCCCGCACAGATACGCAGTATTTT.

The chain has TRBV28 and TRBJ1-1; tentatively, D is TRBD1 (6 bases). Germline V gives CDR1 MDHEN, CDR2 SYDVKM. The V and J ends lost 7 bases and 1 base respectively, with 10 bases between them. CDR3 length equals 13 residues. The CDR3 loop is CASTGQQNTEAFF. The CDR3 DNA follows: TGTGCCAGCACCGGACAGCAGAACACTGAAGCTTTCTTT.

This clone was detected only a few times. This chain joins TRBV19 and TRBJ1-1; D not resolved. Per germline, CDR1 LNHDA and CDR2 SQIVND (reference sequence). The CDR3 spans 14 residues. V was pared by 5 bases and J by 3 bases, with 13 bases between. The CDR3 DNA sequence: TGTGCCAGTAGTCTTGACACGGATTACACTGAAGCTTTCTTT. Encoded protein: CASSLDTDYTEAFF. Variable domain in full (rest from reference TRBV19 and TRBJ1-1): DGGITQSPKYLFRKEGQNVTLSCEQNLNHDAMYWYRQDPGQGLRLIYYSQIVNDFQKGDIAEGYSVSREKKESFPLTVTSAQKNPTAFYLCASSLDTDYTEAFFGQGTRLTVV.

The rearrangement links TRBV5-8 to TRBJ1-1, with 8 nucleotides matching TRBD1. Germline V lookup: CDR1 SGHTS, CDR2 YDEGEE. The V and J ends lost 5 bases and 1 base, in that order; junction bases with no gene match: 7. The CDR3 runs 15 residues. The CDR3: CASRSPGGKNTEAFF. In DNA, the CDR3 is TGTGCCAGCAGGTCCCCAGGGGGCAAGAACACTGAAGCTTTCTTT.

This clone has only one observation. The V gene is TRBV2, the J gene TRBJ2-3, with 12 bases fitting TRBD2. Germline-derived CDR1 and CDR2 are SNHLY and FYNNEI. The CDR3 sequence is 17 residues long. Losses at the gene ends were 9 bases for V and 2 bases for J; bases not matched to a gene: 12. In DNA form, the CDR3 reads TGTGCCAGAAATGGAGATGGACTAGCGGGGTACACAGATACGCAGTATTTT. It encodes CARNGDGLAGYTDTQYF.

A single count supports this clone. The rearrangement joins TRBV5-1 to TRBJ1-1; D is undetermined. Germline V gene sequence: CDR1 SGHRS, CDR2 YFSETQ. V gave up 0 bases and J gave up 4 bases, with 16 bases separating them. This CDR3 comprises 16 residues. CDR3 region: CASSLEPERRATEAFF. The DNA of the CDR3 is TGCGCCAGCAGCTTGGAGCCTGAACGACGGGCCACTGAAGCTTTCTTT.

CDR3 bases: TGCACCAGCAGCCAAGATGCAGAAAAGGGACCTGAAAAACTGTTTTTT. Encoded protein: CTSSQDAEKGPEKLFF. This sequence joins TRBV1 and TRBJ1-4. TRBV1 is a documented pseudogene. The CDR3 runs 16 residues.

This chain links TRBV11-2 with TRBJ2-5, with TRBD2 matching over 14 bases. With V trimmed by 1 base and J by 5 bases, 9 bases remained unmatched. Germline-derived CDR1 and CDR2 are SGHAT and FQNNGV. This CDR3 region has 18 residues. CDR3: CASSLGGTSGRGRETQYF. CDR3 sequence (DNA): TGTGCCAGCAGCTTAGGGGGGACTAGCGGGAGAGGGCGGGAGACCCAGTACTTC. The variable domain in full, with the rest retrieved from reference TRBV11-2 and TRBJ2-5, is EAGVAQSPRYKIIEKRQSVAFWCNPISGHATLYWYQQILGQGPKLLIQFQNNGVVDDSQLPKDRFSAERLKGVDSTLKIQPAKLEDSAVYLCASSLGGTSGRGRETQYFGPGTRLLVL.

The V gene is TRBV6-5, the J gene TRBJ1-1, with 7 positions matching TRBD1. CDR3 length equals 15 residues. With 2 bases clipped from V and 3 bases from J, the junction kept 6 bases outside the gene matches. Germline V gives CDR1 MNHEY, CDR2 SVGAGI. The CDR3 DNA sequence: TGTGCCAGCAGTTACGGGACAGCTTGGGACACTGAAGCTTTCTTT. Translating it yields CASSYGTAWDTEAFF.

V usage is TRBV5-5 and J usage is TRBJ1-5; D remains unclear. Germline V gene sequence: CDR1 SGHKS, CDR2 YYEKEE (reference sequence). The CDR3 has 14 amino acids. V lost 1 base to trimming and J lost 2 bases, with 7 bases between them. CDR3 DNA: TGTGCCAGCAGCTTGAAGGAAGGCAATCAGCCCCAGCATTTT. Encoded protein: CASSLKEGNQPQHF.

This chain connects TRBV7-2 to TRBJ1-1; 9 bases are a match to TRBD1. From germline, CDR1 is SGHTA and CDR2 FQGNSA. The CDR3 has 16 residues. The V segment lost 6 bases and the J segment 1 base; nucleotides outside the gene matches: 9. The CDR3 nucleotides are TGTGCCAGCAGGGTTACAGGGGGCGTCTGGAACACTGAAGCTTTCTTT. Protein: CASRVTGGVWNTEAFF.

This chain connects TRBV7-2 to TRBJ1-1, with D hard to call. Germline lookup yields CDR1 SGHTA and CDR2 FQGNSA. Between the trimmed V and J ends, which lost 2 bases and 2 bases, there was a span of 9 bases. The CDR3 has 14 amino acids. The CDR3 coding sequence is TGTGCCAGCAGCTTACGGCCGGATAACACTGAAGCTTTCTTT. Amino acid sequence: CASSLRPDNTEAFF.

This clone appeared once. The rearrangement joins TRBV19 to TRBJ2-7, with TRBD2 identical over 8 bases. The V gene's germline CDR1 is LNHDA and CDR2 SQIVND (reference sequence). V shed 1 base and J 0 bases; nucleotides not matched to a gene: 2. The CDR3 length is 15 residues. The CDR3 DNA reads as TGTGCCAGTAGTATAGCGGGGGGGAACTCCTACGAGCAGTACTTC. Its translation is CASSIAGGNSYEQYF. Complete variable domain (other parts from reference TRBV19 and TRBJ2-7): DGGITQSPKYLFRKEGQNVTLSCEQNLNHDAMYWYRQDPGQGLRLIYYSQIVNDFQKGDIAEGYSVSREKKESFPLTVTSAQKNPTAFYLCASSIAGGNSYEQYFGPGTRLTVT.

This rearrangement joins TRBV21-1 to TRBJ2-7; the table's D call of TRBD1 was not tested on the DNA. TRBV21-1 represents a pseudogene. CDR3 length: 15 residues. The CDR3 nucleotides read TGTGCCAGCAGCATTCGCGACAGGGAGAACTACGAGCAGTACTTC. This encodes CASSIRDRENYEQYF.

The CDR3 DNA follows: TGTGCCAGCACCGGAATGAACACTGAAGCTTTCTTT. As protein: CASTGMNTEAFF. V gene TRBV6-6 combines with J gene TRBJ1-1, with D uncertain. Trimming left V 7 bases short and J 0 bases short, with 6 bases between. The CDR3 spans 12 residues. Germline V gene lookup returns CDR1 MNHNY and CDR2 SVGAGI (reference sequence).

This chain links TRBV18 with TRBJ2-2; no reliable D call. V dropped 8 bases and J dropped 0 bases, with 7 bases sitting between them. Looked up from germline, CDR1 is KGHSH and CDR2 is LQKENI. The CDR3 loop spans 13 amino acids. The CDR3 spells CASPETNTGELFF. The CDR3 DNA follows: TGTGCCAGCCCTGAGACGAACACCGGGGAGCTGTTTTTT.

This chain joins TRBV4-2 and TRBJ2-7; 7 bases match TRBD2. Trimming removed 2 bases from V and 5 bases from J; junction bases left unmatched: 15. The length of the CDR3 is 17 residues. In germline, CDR1 is LGHNA, CDR2 YNFKEQ. This CDR3 is CASSQTRGEATPHEQYF. CDR3 DNA sequence: TGTGCCAGCAGCCAAACCCGGGGGGAGGCAACGCCTCACGAGCAGTACTTC.

This chain's CDR3 is CSVVGVSAGVGDTQYF. The CDR3 DNA follows: TGCAGCGTCGTGGGGGTTTCAGCGGGAGTGGGAGATACGCAGTATTTT. The chain carries TRBV29-1 and TRBJ2-3; 8 bases align to TRBD2. The CDR3 has 16 residues. The V and J ends lost 6 bases and 5 bases, in that order; junction bases with no gene match: 16. Germline loops: CDR1 SQVTM, CDR2 ANQGSEA.

The chain has TRBV5-6 and TRBJ1-1, with TRBD1 as a possible D gene (5 bases). Germline assignment: CDR1 SGHDT and CDR2 YYEEEE. CDR3 length: 16 residues. The germline V and J ends were trimmed by 0 bases and 2 bases, with 14 bases remaining between them. The CDR3 region has the DNA TGTGCCAGCAGCTTGGGTCTTGGGGGACTTAACACTGAAGCTTTCTTT. It specifies CASSLGLGGLNTEAFF. Based on the CDR3 plus reference TRBV5-6 and TRBJ1-1, the full variable domain is DAGVTQSPTHLIKTRGQQVTLRCSPKSGHDTVSWYQQALGQGPQFIFQYYEEEERQRGNFPDRFSGHQFPNYSSELNVNALLLGDSALYLCASSLGLGGLNTEAFFGQGTRLTVV.

Comment on this clone: The junction and the germline gene differ at one end; a read error may be behind it. The chain couples TRBV6-5 to TRBJ2-7, with 7 nucleotides matching TRBD2. In germline, CDR1 is MNHEY, CDR2 SVGAGI. The CDR3 is made up of 14 amino acids. The CDR3 DNA is TGCGCCAGCAGTGGAGCGGGAAACTCCTACGAGCAGTACTTC. Residues: CASSGAGNSYEQYF.

The V and J genes are TRBV2 and TRBJ2-1; D might be TRBD1 (5 bases). Germline CDR1 reads SNHLY; CDR2 reads FYNNEI. This CDR3 spans 15 amino acids. Trimming pared 1 base from V and 5 bases from J, leaving 12 bases between. The CDR3 protein is CASSEEGRRDNEQFF. The CDR3 bases are TGTGCCAGCAGTGAAGAAGGGCGCAGGGACAATGAGCAGTTCTTC.

The V call is TRBV12-5, the J call TRBJ2-5, with 9 bases that match TRBD1. The J segment lost 4 bases and the V segment lost 5 bases, leaving 2 bases of the junction unmatched. Germline V gene data show CDR1 as LGHNT and CDR2 as FRNRAP. This CDR3 region has 13 residues. CDR3 nucleotides: TGTGCTAGTGGTCCACAGGGGGCAGAGACCCAGTACTTC. It translates to CASGPQGAETQYF.

The chain carries TRBV11-2 and TRBJ2-7; D is unclear. Germline V gives CDR1 SGHAT, CDR2 FQNNGV. The CDR3 contains 15 residues. Trimming took off 5 bases at V and 0 bases at J, with 14 bases between the two ends. CDR3 DNA: TGTGCCAGCAGCGATTTCGCGGAGAGCTCCTACGAGCAGTACTTC. Protein product: CASSDFAESSYEQYF.

V and J are TRBV28 and TRBJ1-1; a possible D gene is TRBD1 (5 bases). The V end was cut by 5 bases, the J end by 7 bases, with 20 bases between. The CDR3 spans 15 residues. Germline values: CDR1 MDHEN, CDR2 SYDVKM. CDR3 in DNA: TGTGCCAGCAGTCCAACGACCTCCGGCCAGGGTGAAGCTTTCTTT. Protein: CASSPTTSGQGEAFF. Drawing the rest from reference TRBV28 and TRBJ1-1, the complete variable domain is DVKVTQSSRYLVKRTGEKVFLECVQDMDHENMFWYRQDPGLGLRLIYFSYDVKMKEKGDIPEGYSVSREKKERFSLILESASTNQTSMYLCASSPTTSGQGEAFFGQGTRLTVV.

The sample holds one count of this clone. This chain connects TRBV14 to TRBJ2-5; 9 nucleotides align to TRBD1. Germline assignment: CDR1 SGHDN and CDR2 FVKESK. The CDR3 contains 15 residues. V lost 4 bases, J lost 5 bases, and 8 bases stayed unmatched. CDR3 bases: TGTGCCAGCAGCCGCAGGGACAGGGCGGAGGAGACCCAGTACTTC. Translating gives CASSRRDRAEETQYF.

The V and J genes are TRBV28 and TRBJ2-1; D may be TRBD1 (6 bases). The V gene's germline CDR1 is MDHEN and CDR2 SYDVKM. This CDR3 spans 16 amino acids. V was trimmed by 5 bases and J by 0 bases, leaving 14 bases between them. The CDR3 DNA is TGTGCCAGCAGTACCCGGACAGCGAGCTCCTACAATGAGCAGTTCTTC. This encodes CASSTRTASSYNEQFF.